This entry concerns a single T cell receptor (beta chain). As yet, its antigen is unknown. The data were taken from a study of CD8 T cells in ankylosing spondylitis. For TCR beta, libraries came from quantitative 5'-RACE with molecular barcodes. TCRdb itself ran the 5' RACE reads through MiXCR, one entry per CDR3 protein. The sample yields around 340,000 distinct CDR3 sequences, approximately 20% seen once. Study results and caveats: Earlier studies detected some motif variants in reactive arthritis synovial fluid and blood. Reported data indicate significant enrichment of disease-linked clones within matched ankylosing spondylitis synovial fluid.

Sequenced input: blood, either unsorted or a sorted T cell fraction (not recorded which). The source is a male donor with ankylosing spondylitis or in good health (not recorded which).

The CDR3 spells CASSLGRAGGIPYEQYF. The CDR3, as DNA: TGCGCCAGCAGCTTGGGTAGGGCAGGGGGCATCCCTTACGAGCAGTACTTC. V usage is TRBV5-1 and J usage is TRBJ2-7; 8 bases are a match to TRBD1. Trimming at V came to 0 bases and at J to 4 bases, leaving 12 bases not matched to a gene. The CDR3 totals 17 residues. CDR1 and CDR2 from the germline V gene are SGHRS and YFSETQ.